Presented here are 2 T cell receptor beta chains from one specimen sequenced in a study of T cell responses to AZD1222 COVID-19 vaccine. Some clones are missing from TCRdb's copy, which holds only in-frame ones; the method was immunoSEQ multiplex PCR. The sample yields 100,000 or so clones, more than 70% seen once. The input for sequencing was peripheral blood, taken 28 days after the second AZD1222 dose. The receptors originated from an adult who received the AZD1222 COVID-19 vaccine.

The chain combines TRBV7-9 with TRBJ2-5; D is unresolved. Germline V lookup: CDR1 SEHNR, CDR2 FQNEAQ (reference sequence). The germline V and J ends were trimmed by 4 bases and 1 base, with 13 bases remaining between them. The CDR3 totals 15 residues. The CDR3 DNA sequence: TGTGCCAGCAGCTCCCCCTGGACGGTCCAAGAGACCCAGTACTTC. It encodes CASSSPWTVQETQYF.

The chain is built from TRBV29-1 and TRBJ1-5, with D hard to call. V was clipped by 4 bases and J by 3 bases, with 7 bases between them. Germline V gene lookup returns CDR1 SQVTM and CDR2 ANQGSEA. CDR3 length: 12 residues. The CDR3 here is CSVGAYNQPQHF. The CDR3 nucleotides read TGCAGCGTTGGGGCCTACAATCAGCCCCAGCATTTT.